The clone carrying this T cell receptor (beta chain) came up many times. This CDR3 comprises 16 residues. Per germline, CDR1 SEHNR and CDR2 FQNEAQ (reference sequence). Trimming cost V 5 bases and J 0 bases; bases outside gene matches: 5. The data originate from a study of regulatory T cells in long-lasting Graves disease. Time point in this sample: newly diagnosed GD, antithyroid drugs for less than 3 months. Scientists built the TCR library using RNA that was extracted from PBMCs. Construction of the TCR beta libraries employed iRepertoire HTBI primers in conjunction with Arm-PCR of CDR3 regions. Using its own MiXCR run on the multiplex PCR reads, TCRdb lists one record per CDR3 protein. Of over 350,000 distinct CDR3 sequences in the sample, 12% to 15% are singletons; the top ten hold approximately 15%. The same data also went into a second study, on T cells in Graves' hyperthyroidism and ophthalmopathy.

The chain couples TRBV7-9 to TRBJ1-5, with TRBD1 matching 9 bases. The specimen comprised peripheral blood mononuclear cells (PBMCs), sampled at new diagnosis, from a patient treated with antithyroid drugs. This receptor was identified in a woman aged 45-65 years with Graves disease. The CDR3 bases are TGTGCCAGCAGCGGACAGGGGACGTATAGCAATCAGCCCCAGCATTTT. Translation: CASSGQGTYSNQPQHF.